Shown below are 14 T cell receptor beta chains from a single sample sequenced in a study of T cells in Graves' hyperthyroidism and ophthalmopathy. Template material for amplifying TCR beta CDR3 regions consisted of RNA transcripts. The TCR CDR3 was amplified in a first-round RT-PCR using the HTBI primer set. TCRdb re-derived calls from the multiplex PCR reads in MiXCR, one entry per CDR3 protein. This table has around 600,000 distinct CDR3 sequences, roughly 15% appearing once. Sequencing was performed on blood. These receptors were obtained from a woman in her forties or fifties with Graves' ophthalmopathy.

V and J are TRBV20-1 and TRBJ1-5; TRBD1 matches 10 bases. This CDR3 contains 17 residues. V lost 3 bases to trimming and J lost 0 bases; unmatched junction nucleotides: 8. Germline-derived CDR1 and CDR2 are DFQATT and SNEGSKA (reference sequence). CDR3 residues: CSARGDRGFRSNQPQHF. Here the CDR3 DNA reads TGCAGTGCTAGGGGGGACAGGGGTTTTCGTAGCAATCAGCCCCAGCATTTT.

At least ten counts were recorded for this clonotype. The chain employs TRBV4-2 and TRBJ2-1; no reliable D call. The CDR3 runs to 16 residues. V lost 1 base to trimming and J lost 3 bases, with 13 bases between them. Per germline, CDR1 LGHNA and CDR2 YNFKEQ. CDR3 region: CASSQVGTEYYNEQFF. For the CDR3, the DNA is TGTGCCAGCAGCCAAGTTGGCACGGAATACTACAATGAGCAGTTCTTC.

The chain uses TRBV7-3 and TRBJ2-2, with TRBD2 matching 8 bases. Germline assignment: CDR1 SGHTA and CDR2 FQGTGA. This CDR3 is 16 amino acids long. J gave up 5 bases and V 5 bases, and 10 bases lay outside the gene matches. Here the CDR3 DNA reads TGTGCCAGCAGCCTCCGGGGGGGGCCGGGGACCGGGGAGCTGTTTTTT. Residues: CASSLRGGPGTGELFF.

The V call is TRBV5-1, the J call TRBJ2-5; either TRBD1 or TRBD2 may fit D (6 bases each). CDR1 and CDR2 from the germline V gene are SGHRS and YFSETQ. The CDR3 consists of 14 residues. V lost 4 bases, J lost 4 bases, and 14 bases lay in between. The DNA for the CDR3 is TGCGCCAGCAGCATCAGGGGAGGCACAGAGACCCAGTACTTC. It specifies CASSIRGGTETQYF. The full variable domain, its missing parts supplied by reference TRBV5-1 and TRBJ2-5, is KAGVTQTPRYLIKTRGQQVTLSCSPISGHRSVSWYQQTPGQGLQFLFEYFSETQRNKGNFPGRFSGRQFSNSRSEMNVSTLELGDSALYLCASSIRGGTETQYFGPGTRLLVL.

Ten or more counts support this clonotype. The DNA of the CDR3 is TGTGCCAGCAGTCAGGGGGCGAACACTGAAGCTTTCTTT. Its protein product is CASSQGANTEAFF. The J gene is TRBJ1-1, the V gene TRBV7-9; TRBD1 matches 8 bases. Germline values: CDR1 SEHNR, CDR2 FQNEAQ (reference sequence). Losses at the gene ends were 6 bases for V and 1 base for J; bases not matched to a gene: 1. This CDR3 is built from 13 residues.

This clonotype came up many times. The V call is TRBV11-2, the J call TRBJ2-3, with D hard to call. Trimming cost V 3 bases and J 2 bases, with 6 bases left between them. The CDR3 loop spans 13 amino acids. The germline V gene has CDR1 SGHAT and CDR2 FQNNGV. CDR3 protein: CASSFLDTDTQYF. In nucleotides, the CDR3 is TGTGCCAGCAGCTTCTTGGACACAGATACGCAGTATTTT.

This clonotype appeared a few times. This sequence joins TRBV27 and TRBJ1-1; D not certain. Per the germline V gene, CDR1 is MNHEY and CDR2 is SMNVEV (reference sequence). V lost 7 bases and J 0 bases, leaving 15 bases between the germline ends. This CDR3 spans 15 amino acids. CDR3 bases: TGTGCCAGCACCTCAAATGGCAATTTGAACACTGAAGCTTTCTTT. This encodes CASTSNGNLNTEAFF.

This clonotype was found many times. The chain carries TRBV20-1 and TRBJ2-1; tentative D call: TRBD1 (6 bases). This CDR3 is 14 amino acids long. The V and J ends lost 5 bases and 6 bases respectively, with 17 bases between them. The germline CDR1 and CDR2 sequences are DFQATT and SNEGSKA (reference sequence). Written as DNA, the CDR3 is TGCAGTGCTCCCGACAGGAGATTGCCCAATGAGCAGTTCTTC. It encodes CSAPDRRLPNEQFF.

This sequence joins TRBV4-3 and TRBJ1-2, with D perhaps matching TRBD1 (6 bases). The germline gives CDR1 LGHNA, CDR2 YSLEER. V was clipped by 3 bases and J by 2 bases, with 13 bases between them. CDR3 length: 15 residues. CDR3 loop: CASSHASGVNYGYTF. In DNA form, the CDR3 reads TGCGCCAGCAGCCACGCGTCAGGGGTAAACTATGGCTACACCTTC.

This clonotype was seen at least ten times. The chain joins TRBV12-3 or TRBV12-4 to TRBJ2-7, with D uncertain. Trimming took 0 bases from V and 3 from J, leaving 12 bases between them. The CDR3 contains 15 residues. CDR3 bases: TGTGCCAGCAGTTTAGCAAAACAGCTATACTACGAGCAGTACTTC. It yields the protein CASSLAKQLYYEQYF.

The CDR3 loop is CASSYGGIGGSTGELFF. In nucleotides, the CDR3 is TGTGCCAGCAGTTACGGGGGCATTGGGGGCAGCACCGGGGAGCTGTTTTTT. The chain combines TRBV6-5 with TRBJ2-2; maybe TRBD1 (6 bases). There are 17 residues in the CDR3. CDR1 is MNHEY and CDR2 is SVGAGI in the germline V gene. V lost 2 bases and J lost 4, with 17 bases in between.

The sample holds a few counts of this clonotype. Written as DNA, the CDR3 is TGCAGTGCCCGGATCCAGGGCCAACCGGGCAATCAGCCCCAGCATTTT. Translation: CSARIQGQPGNQPQHF. This chain connects TRBV20-1 to TRBJ1-5; possible D gene TRBD1, 5 bases. V was trimmed by 6 bases and J by 2 bases, leaving 20 bases between them. The CDR3 has 16 residues. The V gene's germline CDR1 is DFQATT and CDR2 SNEGSKA (reference sequence).

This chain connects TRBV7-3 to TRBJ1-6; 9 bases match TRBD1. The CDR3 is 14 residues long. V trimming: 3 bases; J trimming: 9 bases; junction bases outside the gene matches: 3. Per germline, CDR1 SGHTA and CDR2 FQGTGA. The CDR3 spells CASSFGTGTSPLHF. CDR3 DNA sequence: TGTGCCAGCAGCTTCGGGACAGGGACTTCACCCCTCCACTTT.

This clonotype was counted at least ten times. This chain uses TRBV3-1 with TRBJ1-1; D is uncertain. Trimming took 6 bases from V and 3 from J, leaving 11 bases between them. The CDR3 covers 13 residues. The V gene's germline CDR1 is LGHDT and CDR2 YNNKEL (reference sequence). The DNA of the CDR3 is TGTGCCAGCAGTCGAGGGTCGGACACTGAAGCTTTCTTT. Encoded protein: CASSRGSDTEAFF.